These T cell receptor beta chains were read from a single sample in a study of radiotherapy plus CTLA-4 blockade in lung cancer. Only in-frame clones appear in the TCRdb table, and some are missing; sequencing was by immunoSEQ multiplex PCR. The sample records tens of thousands of clones, around nine tenths being singletons. This material consisted of peripheral blood, taken from a patient treated with radiotherapy plus ipilimumab. Every receptor here comes from a human donor with non-small cell lung cancer that progressed on radiotherapy plus ipilimumab. CDR3s include the opening cysteine and the closing phenylalanine or tryptophan. Size values are once, few and many counts, or a class for expanded clones, and some rows have none.

NA,TRBV6-5,TRBJ2-7,13,CASSYPPSREQYF
NA,TRBV4-2,TRBJ2-3,18,CASSQDLLRGAVLDTQYF
NA,TRBV7-2,TRBJ2-3,16,CASSRRDSRAADTQYF
NA,TRBV4-1,TRBJ1-2,16,CASSQDVQVANYGYTF
NA,TRBV19,TRBJ2-3,14,CASSLGLATDTQYF
NA,TRBV9,TRBJ1-2,15,CASSVDGQSWRGYTF
NA,TRBV5-1,TRBJ2-3,15,CATGASGSSADTQYF
few,TRBV14,TRBJ1-5,14,CASSQQGLGQPQHF
NA,TRBV5-1,TRBJ2-1,16,CASSLGRSGVYNEQFF
NA,TRBV27,TRBJ1-5,16,CASSLSWGLGNQPQHF
once,TRBV4-1,TRBJ1-5,13,CASSQNEGQPQHF
NA,TRBV18,TRBJ2-3,14,CASSPIGAADTQYF
NA,TRBV4-3,TRBJ1-2,15,CASSQQQGGTYGYTF
NA,TRBV19,TRBJ1-5,14,CASSRSNSNQPQHF
NA,TRBV29-1,TRBJ2-2,14,CSVERDLRTGELFF
NA,TRBV7-2,TRBJ1-1,16,CASSPWTGPRTSEAFF
NA,TRBV18,TRBJ2-7,15,CASSPVQGSSYEQYF